A selection of T cell receptor beta chains follows, all from one sample in a study of stem cell transplantation in POMP-related autoinflammatory disease. The repertoire was sequenced with immunoSEQ multiplex PCR; TCRdb's copy has only in-frame clones and lacks some. The repertoire holds fewer than 30,000 clones, with 75% to 90% as singletons. Sequenced here: CD4+ T cells from PBMCs, sampled before stem cell transplantation. These receptors originate from a human donor with POMP-related autoinflammation and immune dysregulation (PRAID). Each CDR3 is given with its conserved first and last residue. The D gene is left open where the match is weak. Not every row has a clone size; where given, it reads once, few, many or a size class.

d_call,clone_size,v_call,j_call,cdr3_nt,cdr3_aa
-,-,TRBV7-6,TRBJ1-1,TGTGCCAGCAGTTTCCTCGAGGCCGTGGAAAGGACTGAAGCTTTCTTT,CASSFLEAVERTEAFF
-,-,TRBV18,TRBJ2-2,TGTGCCAGCTCCCACCACACGGGACAAACCGGGGAGCTGTTTTTT,CASSHHTGQTGELFF
-,-,TRBV6-5,TRBJ2-1,TGTGCCAGCAGTTTAGGGGTGACGGCATCCTACAATGAGCAGTTCTTC,CASSLGVTASYNEQFF
-,-,TRBV2,TRBJ2-3,TGTGCCAGCAGAGGACTGTTCACAGATACGCAGTATTTT,CASRGLFTDTQYF
-,-,TRBV10-3,TRBJ1-2,TGTGCCACCAGGGCGGGGCTGGCTAACTATGGCTACACCTTC,CATRAGLANYGYTF
-,-,TRBV27,TRBJ2-3,TGTGCCAGCAGTTTAACCGGGACTGAGGGAGATACGCAGTATTTT,CASSLTGTEGDTQYF
-,once,TRBV11-2,TRBJ1-2,TGTGCCAGCAGCTTAGAATGGCGCGGGGAGGGGAACTATGGCTACACCTTC,CASSLEWRGEGNYGYTF
TRBD2,once,TRBV6-5,TRBJ2-7,TGTGCCAGCAGTTATTGGGAGACTAGCGGATCCTACGAGCAGTACTTC,CASSYWETSGSYEQYF
-,-,TRBV6-5,TRBJ2-7,TGTGCCAGCAGTTACTCGAGAAATCCCTACGAGCAGTACTTC,CASSYSRNPYEQYF
-,-,TRBV12-5,TRBJ1-5,TGTGCTAGTGGTTCCCCGGGGGGGGCGGGTCGGCATGAGCCCCAGCATTTT,CASGSPGGAGRHEPQHF
-,-,TRBV6-5,TRBJ2-6,TGTGCCAGCAGTTACGCCCGGGCGGCTGGGGCCAACGTCCTGACTTTC,CASSYARAAGANVLTF
-,-,TRBV7-2,TRBJ2-3,TGTGCCAGCAGCTTAGTGGGACTTATCACAGATACGCAGTATTTT,CASSLVGLITDTQYF
-,few,TRBV25-1,TRBJ1-2,TGTGCCAGCAGTGGAAGCTGGGTTGATGGCTACACCTTC,CASSGSWVDGYTF
TRBD1,-,TRBV19,TRBJ1-4,TGTGCCAGTAGTATAGCGGGGACAGCTAATGAAAAACTGTTTTTT,CASSIAGTANEKLFF
TRBD2,-,TRBV6-5,TRBJ2-7,TGTGCCAGCAGTTACACGGGGGGCCCGGCGGGAGGCGAGCAGTACTTC,CASSYTGGPAGGEQYF
-,-,TRBV7-2,TRBJ2-3,TGTGCCAGCAGCTCCTCCTACTCGCAGACGCAGTATTTT,CASSSSYSQTQYF
TRBD1,-,TRBV6-5,TRBJ2-7,TGTGCCAGCAGTTACCAGGGGGCGATCCCCTACGAGCAGTACTTC,CASSYQGAIPYEQYF